This T cell receptor beta chain originates from a study of blood T cell repertoires in COVID-19 (dated by TCRdb to 2018 to 2020). As for the study more broadly: The collaborator samples originated in the United States, Italy and Spain and spanned the acute and convalescent phases of COVID-19. The prospective study material was composed of cDNA or gDNA derived from T cells, B-cell-depleted T cells, or PBMCs. The dataset comprised deeply sampled blood TCRbeta repertoires from subjects exposed to, actively infected with, or recovered from COVID-19. The repertoires were released in a freely available public database meant as a resource for research on the immune response to SARS-CoV-2. The samples were drawn from two sources: the first 160 participants of the ongoing ImmuneRACE study, and 1,254 subjects contributed by 6 global collaborators. Sample metadata almost always included a de-identified subject ID, COVID-19 status, age in years and sex. Where HLA class I and class II types were available, the types were taken from metadata supplied by the sample provider, not from assay-based typing.

Enrolling through a virtual design, the prospective study's participants ranged in age from roughly 18 to 95 years and lived across approximately 25 United States geographic areas. In the prospective study, cohorts were assigned on the basis of participant-reported clinical history obtained from a screening survey and a study questionnaire. Recovered participants in ImmuneRACE Cohort 3 were defined by two consecutive negative NP/OP PCR tests, clearance by a healthcare professional, or resolution of symptoms. In the prospective study, whole blood, serum and a nasopharyngeal or oropharyngeal swab were collected from each participant by mobile phlebotomists. Participants in the prospective study had the option to provide additional blood draws and questionnaires over a roughly 2-month period. Before DNA extraction, prospective study blood samples were shipped either frozen or at room temperature.

Overall study results and their limits: The quantity of clinical and demographic metadata differed by source and by participant and was supplied without curation.

The CDR3, from cysteine to phenylalanine, totals 17 residues. Only the CDR3 DNA is retained, 51 bases long and in frame from the first base. The germline V gene (reference sequence) gives CDR1 as SGHKS and CDR2 as YYEKEE. At the junction V is shortened by 2 bases and J by 6 bases; bases outside the gene matches: 12. The immunoSEQ Assay, a bias-controlled multiplex PCR, was used to amplify TCRbeta CDR3 regions from genomic DNA. The authors' analysis ran thus. The number of nucleated cells in each sample was estimated by amplification of reference gene primers within the assay. To quantify the absolute abundance of each unique TCRbeta CDR3 rearrangement, sequence reads were collapsed and filtered. For each sample, productive Simpson clonality was calculated as the square root of Simpson's diversity index across productive rearrangements. Drawn from immuneACCESS, this table holds only the in-frame rearrangements with V and J called that TCRdb kept. Clones are partly lost; checked studies trace under half to an unresolved V gene and leave the rest unexplained. The V and J calls and clone size are taken from that table; D and trimming were inferred from the DNA. This sample holds about 190,000 clones; approximately 84% were observed only once. The ten largest make up 3% to 3.5% of the sample.

With respect to this clone: What this receptor recognizes is not known. No clone much larger than this one lies a single base away; base qualities are absent.

The sample was PBMCs or T cells enriched from blood (not recorded which). This TCR came from a woman aged 25 to 45 who had recovered from COVID-19. This sequence uses TRBV5-5 and TRBJ2-2, with 8 junctional bases fitting TRBD1. CDR3 protein: CASSFGDARGRPGELFF. The DNA sequence follows: TGTGCCAGCAGCTTTGGTGACGCCAGGGGGCGCCCCGGGGAGCTGTTTTTT.